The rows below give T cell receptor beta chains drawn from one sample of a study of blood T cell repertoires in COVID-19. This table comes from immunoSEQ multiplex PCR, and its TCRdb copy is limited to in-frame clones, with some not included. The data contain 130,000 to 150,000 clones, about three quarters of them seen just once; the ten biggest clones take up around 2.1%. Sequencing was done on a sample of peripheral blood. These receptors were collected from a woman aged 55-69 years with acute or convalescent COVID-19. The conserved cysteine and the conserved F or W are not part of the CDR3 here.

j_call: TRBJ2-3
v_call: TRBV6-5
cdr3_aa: ASSPRSGTTDTQY

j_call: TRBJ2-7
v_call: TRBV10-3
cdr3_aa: AISESRQGWGEQY

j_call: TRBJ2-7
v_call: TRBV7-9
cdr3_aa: ASSRTVLYEQY

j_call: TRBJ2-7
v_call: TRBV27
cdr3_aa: ASSPGIHYEQY

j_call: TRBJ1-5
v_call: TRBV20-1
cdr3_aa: SASTRGNQPQH

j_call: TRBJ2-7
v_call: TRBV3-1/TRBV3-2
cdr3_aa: ASSQASQGAYEQY

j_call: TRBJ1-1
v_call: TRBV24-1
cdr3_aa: ATSDGREAF

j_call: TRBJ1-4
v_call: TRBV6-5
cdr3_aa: ASRTGTGGEKLF

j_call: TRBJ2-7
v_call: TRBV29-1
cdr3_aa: SVAGGAHLYEQY

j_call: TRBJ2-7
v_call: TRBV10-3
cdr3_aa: AISEYKLAVSYEQY

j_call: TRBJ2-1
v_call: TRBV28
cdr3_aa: ASSFVSLAGVYEQF

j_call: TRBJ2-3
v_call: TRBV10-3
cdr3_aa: AISELEQGILTSTDTQY

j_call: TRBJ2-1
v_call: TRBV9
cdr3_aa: ASSYYGGYEQF

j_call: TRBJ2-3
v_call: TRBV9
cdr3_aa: ASSDLVGTQY

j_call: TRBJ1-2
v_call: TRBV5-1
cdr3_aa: ASSSGTANYGYT

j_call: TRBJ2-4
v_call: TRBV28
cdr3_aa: ASTTGQGVDIQY

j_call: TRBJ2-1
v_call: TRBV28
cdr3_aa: ASNYISGASRANEQF

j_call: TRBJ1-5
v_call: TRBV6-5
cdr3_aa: ASSRQGSGNQPQH

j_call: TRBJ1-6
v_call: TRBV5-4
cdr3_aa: ASSLGRDRNNSPLH

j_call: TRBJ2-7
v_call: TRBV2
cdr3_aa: ASWGYGGHEQY

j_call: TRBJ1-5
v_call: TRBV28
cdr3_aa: ASSLVSPNQPQH

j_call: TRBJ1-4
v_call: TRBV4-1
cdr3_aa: ASRVEAGSAEKLF

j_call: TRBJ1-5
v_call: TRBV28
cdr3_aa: AAHRFTNQPQH

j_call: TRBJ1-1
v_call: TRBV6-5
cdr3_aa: ASSAHQRGTEAF

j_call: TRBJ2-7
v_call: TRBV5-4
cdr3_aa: ASSQGQGVREQY

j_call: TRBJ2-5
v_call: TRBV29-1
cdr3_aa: SVEGRGPETQY

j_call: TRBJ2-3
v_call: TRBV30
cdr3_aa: AWGAGGTDTQY

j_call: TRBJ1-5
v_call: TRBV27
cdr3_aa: ASRGGDRGYQPQH

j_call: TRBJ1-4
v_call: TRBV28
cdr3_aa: ASSTSGGGEKLF

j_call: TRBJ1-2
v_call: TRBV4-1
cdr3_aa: ASSQVGAPFLYGYT

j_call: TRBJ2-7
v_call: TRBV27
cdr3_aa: ASSLGTSGRTEQY

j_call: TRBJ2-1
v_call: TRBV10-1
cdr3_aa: ASSESRTGEYNEQF

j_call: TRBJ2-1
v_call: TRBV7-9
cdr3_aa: ASSLALGLAEYNEQF

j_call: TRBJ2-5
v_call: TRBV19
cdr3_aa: ASSILAGGSQETQY

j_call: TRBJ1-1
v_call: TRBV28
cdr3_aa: ASSSSARDTEAF

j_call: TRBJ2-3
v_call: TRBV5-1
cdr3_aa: ASSLAGREGRDTQY

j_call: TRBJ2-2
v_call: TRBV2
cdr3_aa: ASVAGFNTGELF

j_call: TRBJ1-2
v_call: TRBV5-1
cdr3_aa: ASSMGDSPNYGYT

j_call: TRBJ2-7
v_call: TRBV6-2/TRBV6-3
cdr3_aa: ASSWGRIYEQY

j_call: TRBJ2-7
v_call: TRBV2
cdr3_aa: ASSVTSGFSYEQY

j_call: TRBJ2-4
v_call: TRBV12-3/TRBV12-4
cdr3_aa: ASSLDRTRY

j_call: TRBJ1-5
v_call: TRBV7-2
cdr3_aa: ASSSRVGYQPQH

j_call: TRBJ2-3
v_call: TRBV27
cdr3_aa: ASKRGWGSTDTQY

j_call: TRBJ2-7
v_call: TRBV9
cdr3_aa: ASSVEGARGNEQY

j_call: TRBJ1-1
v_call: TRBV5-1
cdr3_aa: ASSGTGSRAEAF